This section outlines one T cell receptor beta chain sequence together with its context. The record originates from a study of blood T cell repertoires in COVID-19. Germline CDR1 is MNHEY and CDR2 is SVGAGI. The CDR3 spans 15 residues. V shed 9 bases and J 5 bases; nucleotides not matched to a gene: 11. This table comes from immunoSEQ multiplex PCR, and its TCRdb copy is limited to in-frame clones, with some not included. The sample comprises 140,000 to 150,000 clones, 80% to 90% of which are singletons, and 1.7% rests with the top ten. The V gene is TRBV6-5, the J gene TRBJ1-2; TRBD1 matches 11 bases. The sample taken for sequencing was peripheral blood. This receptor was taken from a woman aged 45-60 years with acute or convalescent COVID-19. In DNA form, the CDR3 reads TGTGCCAGTACCGGGACAGGGGGTGCCAAGTATGGCTACACCTTC. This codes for CASTGTGGAKYGYTF.